This T cell receptor beta chain appears in the sequencing data of a study of blood T cell repertoires in COVID-19 (TCRdb year 2020). At the level of the whole study: Samples from collaborators originated in the United States, Italy and Spain and spanned both the acute and convalescent phases of COVID-19. The material from the prospective study consisted of cDNA or gDNA derived from T cells, B-cell-depleted T cells, or PBMCs. The dataset comprised deeply sampled blood TCRbeta repertoires from subjects exposed to, actively infected with, or recovered from COVID-19. The repertoires were released in a freely available public database intended as a resource for research on the immune response to SARS-CoV-2. The samples were drawn from the first 160 participants of the ongoing ImmuneRACE study and from some 1,300 subjects provided by 6 global collaborators. Nearly every sample came with metadata listing a de-identified subject ID, COVID-19 status, age in years and sex. Where available, HLA class I and class II types were taken from metadata supplied by the sample provider and were not determined by assay-based typing. General study outcomes and caveats: The amount of clinical and demographic metadata varied by source and participant and was provided uncurated.

The collaborating institutions used their own protocols to collect whole blood in K2EDTA tubes. Collaborator samples were shipped for TCRbeta analysis as frozen whole blood, isolated PBMCs, or DNA extracted from either sample type. Concerning this clone: The antigen it binds to is not known. No base-level quality is on record; no much larger clone is a single base apart.

Taken from the germline V gene (reference sequence), the CDR1 and CDR2 loops are MNHNY and SVGAGI. For this chain, trimming is 2 bases at the V end and 7 bases at the J end, and the number of junction bases without a gene match is 9. The CDR3 spans 15 residues, from the cysteine through the phenylalanine. Only CDR3 DNA remains: 45 bases, in frame from the first base. TCRbeta CDR3 regions were amplified from genomic DNA using the immunoSEQ Assay, a bias-controlled multiplex PCR. The published analysis was carried out like this. The number of nucleated cells in each sample was estimated from the amplification of reference gene primers within the assay. To quantify the absolute abundance of each unique TCRbeta CDR3 rearrangement, sequence reads were collapsed and filtered. For each sample, productive Simpson clonality was calculated by taking the square root of Simpson's diversity index across productive rearrangements. The table was pulled from immuneACCESS by TCRdb, which kept in-frame rearrangements only. Such tables lose some clones; where checked, under half of the loss comes from unresolved V genes, and the rest has no known cause. Clone size and V and J calls were adopted from that table, with D and trimming inferred from the DNA. The sample table records roughly 350,000 clones; over 75% of these occur just once. The top ten clonotypes cover under 4.5% of the sample.

The specimen sequenced was peripheral blood. This receptor chain uses TRBV6-6 and TRBJ2-7; 9 central nucleotides agree with TRBD2. The sequence came from a woman aged 50 to 60 with active or convalescent COVID-19. The CDR3 corresponds to CASSYERGAQGEQYF. The DNA sequence reads TGTGCCAGCAGTTACGAGCGGGGGGCCCAGGGGGAGCAGTACTTC.